The next 10 T cell receptor beta chains were all read from a single sample in a study of Graves' ophthalmopathy and Graves' hyperthyroidism. RNA transcripts were the source from which TCR beta CDR3 regions were amplified. A first-round RT-PCR used HTBI primers, followed by a second-round multiplex PCR. TCRdb redid the calling of the multiplex PCR reads with MiXCR, one entry per CDR3 protein. Among over a million distinct CDR3 sequences listed, about 35% were seen once. Material: peripheral blood or thyroid tissue (not recorded which). The source of these receptors is an adult man with Graves' hyperthyroidism.

The chain employs TRBV11-2 and TRBJ2-7; D unclear. Germline V gene data show CDR1 as SGHAT and CDR2 as FQNNGV. The CDR3 is 14 amino acids. Trimming cost V 1 base and J 2 bases, with 9 bases left between them. CDR3 bases: TGTGCCAGCAGCTTAGTTGCAGGAGCCTACGAGCAGTACTTC. Its protein product is CASSLVAGAYEQYF. Based on the CDR3 plus reference TRBV11-2 and TRBJ2-7, the full variable domain is EAGVAQSPRYKIIEKRQSVAFWCNPISGHATLYWYQQILGQGPKLLIQFQNNGVVDDSQLPKDRFSAERLKGVDSTLKIQPAKLEDSAVYLCASSLVAGAYEQYFGPGTRLTVT.

This clonotype was recorded a few times. The chain employs TRBV6-5 and TRBJ2-2, with 12 bases lining up with TRBD2. After removal of 4 bases from V and 8 bases from J, the junction contained 5 bases not matched to a gene. The CDR3 has 15 residues. Per the germline V gene, CDR1 is MNHEY and CDR2 is SVGAGI. Here the CDR3 DNA reads TGTGCCAGCAGTTCAGGACTAGCGGGGCTTGGGGAGCTGTTTTTT. It yields the protein CASSSGLAGLGELFF.

Concerning this clonotype itself: One end of the junction is discordant with germline, which a read error may explain. This rearrangement joins TRBV2 to TRBJ2-7; 10 nucleotides align to TRBD2. CDR1 SNHLY and CDR2 FYNNEI come from the germline V gene. The CDR3 is 14 residues long. The CDR3 loop reads CAGSESGRAYEQYF. The CDR3 DNA reads as TGTGCCGGCAGTGAGAGCGGGAGGGCCTACGAGCAGTACTTC.

This chain's CDR3 is CSAMAGYNEQFF. CDR3 sequence (DNA): TGCAGTGCTATGGCCGGGTACAATGAGCAGTTCTTC. The chain has TRBV20-1 and TRBJ2-1, with no clear D. CDR1 is DFQATT and CDR2 is SNEGSKA in the germline V gene (reference sequence). V lost 4 bases and J 4 bases, leaving 8 bases between the germline ends. CDR3 length equals 12 residues.

The chain joins TRBV7-2 to TRBJ1-6; no definite D call. In germline, CDR1 is SGHTA, CDR2 FQGNSA. V shed 1 base and J shed 4 bases, with 2 bases lying between them. This CDR3 is built from 13 residues. The DNA of the CDR3 is TGTGCCAGCAGCTTAGTTTATAATTCACCCCTCCACTTT. This encodes CASSLVYNSPLHF.

This clonotype was picked up many times. The V gene is TRBV19, the J gene TRBJ1-1; TRBD1 might be the D (6 bases). Trimming cost V 3 bases and J 3 bases, with 8 bases left between them. The CDR3 runs to 13 residues. Germline-derived CDR1 and CDR2 are LNHDA and SQIVND (reference sequence). As DNA, the CDR3 is TGTGCCAGTAGTATCGAGGGGGACACTGAAGCTTTCTTT. Residues: CASSIEGDTEAFF.

The rearrangement links TRBV11-2 to TRBJ1-4, with D unclear. This CDR3 contains 13 residues. Germline lookup yields CDR1 SGHAT and CDR2 FQNNGV. CDR3 nucleotide sequence: TGTGCGCTGGATCTCCAAGGTGGAGAAAAACTGTTTTTT. Its protein is CALDLQGGEKLFF.

In the case of this clonotype: The junction shows a germline mismatch at one end, possibly a read error. This chain joins TRBV7-7 and TRBJ2-7, with D perhaps TRBD1 (6 bases). Looked up from germline, CDR1 is SSHAT and CDR2 is FNYEAQ (reference sequence). The CDR3 contains 14 residues. The DNA of the CDR3 is TGTGCCAGCAGCAGCCGGGACACCTCCTACGAGCAGTGCTTC. It encodes CASSSRDTSYEQCF.

About this clonotype: One end of the junction does not line up with germline, which may come from a read error. The chain employs TRBV7-9 and TRBJ1-1, with D hard to call. This CDR3 has 14 amino acids. CDR1 is SEHNR and CDR2 is FQNEAQ in the germline V gene (reference sequence). In DNA, the CDR3 is TGCGCCAGCAGCCATGGGGAGGTGAACACTGAAGCTCTCTTT. It translates to CASSHGEVNTEALF.

This chain joins TRBV7-9 and TRBJ2-7, with unresolved D. The length of the CDR3 is 11 residues. Germline values: CDR1 SEHNR, CDR2 FQNEAQ (reference sequence). V lost 11 bases to trimming and J lost 4 bases, with 12 bases between them. The CDR3 sequence: CAGSMGYEQYF. As DNA, the CDR3 is TGTGCCGGTAGTATGGGGTACGAGCAGTACTTC.